This TCR beta chain originates from a study of CD8+ T cells in alopecia areata. Study conclusions and caveats: Relative to mice, TCR sharing across patients was less clear, a difference possibly HLA-related.

CDR1 and CDR2 from the germline V gene are SGHTA and FQGNSA. The CDR3 consists of 15 residues. V was shortened by 5 bases and J by 5 bases, with 18 bases between the two germline ends. RNA, once extracted, was reverse transcribed into cDNA for use as the sequencing template. Using immunoSEQ multiplex PCR, the repertoire was profiled, and TCRdb retains in-frame clones only, with some absent. The sample holds over 90,000 clones, roughly 53% seen once. This clone was seen a handful of times. Its matching antigen is unknown. The TCR was taken from a human donor in good health. The specimen was CD4+ T cells sorted from blood. The chain couples TRBV7-2 to TRBJ2-5; D might be TRBD2 (5 bases). The CDR3 spells CASSRTGISVETQYF. In DNA form, the CDR3 reads TGTGCCAGCAGCCGAACGGGAATATCAGTGGAGACCCAGTACTTC.